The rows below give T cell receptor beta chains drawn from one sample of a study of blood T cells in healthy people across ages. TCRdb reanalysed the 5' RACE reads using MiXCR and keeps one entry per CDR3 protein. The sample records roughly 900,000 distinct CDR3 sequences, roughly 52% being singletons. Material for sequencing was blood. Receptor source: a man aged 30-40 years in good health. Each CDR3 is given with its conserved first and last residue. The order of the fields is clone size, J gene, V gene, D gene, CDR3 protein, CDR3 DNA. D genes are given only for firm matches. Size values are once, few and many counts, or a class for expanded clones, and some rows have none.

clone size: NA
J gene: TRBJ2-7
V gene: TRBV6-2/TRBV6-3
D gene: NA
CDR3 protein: CASSYPVRKGLAYEQYF
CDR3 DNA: TGTGCCAGCAGTTACCCTGTGCGGAAGGGATTGGCCTACGAGCAGTACTTC

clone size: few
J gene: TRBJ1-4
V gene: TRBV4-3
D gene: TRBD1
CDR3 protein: CASAQGQRNEKLFF
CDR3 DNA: TGCGCCAGCGCCCAGGGACAGAGGAATGAAAAACTGTTTTTT

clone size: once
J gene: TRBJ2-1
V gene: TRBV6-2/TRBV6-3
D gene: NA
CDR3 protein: CASRELTGNNGQFF
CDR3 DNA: TGTGCCAGCAGAGAATTGACAGGAAACAATGGGCAGTTCTTC

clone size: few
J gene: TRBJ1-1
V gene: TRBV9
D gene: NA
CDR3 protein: CASSGNTDPYTEAFF
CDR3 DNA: TGTGCCAGCAGCGGGAACACGGACCCGTACACTGAAGCTTTCTTT

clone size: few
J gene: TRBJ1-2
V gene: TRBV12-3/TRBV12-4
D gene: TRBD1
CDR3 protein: CASSLALDRRGYTF
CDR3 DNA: TGTGCCAGCAGTTTAGCCCTGGACAGGCGAGGCTACACCTTC

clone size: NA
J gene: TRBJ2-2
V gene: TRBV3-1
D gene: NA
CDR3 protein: CASSPHAGPRQELFF
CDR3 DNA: TGTGCCAGCAGCCCCCATGCGGGCCCACGGCAGGAGCTGTTTTTT

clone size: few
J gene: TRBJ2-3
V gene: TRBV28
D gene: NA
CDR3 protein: CASAALGGPNTDTQYF
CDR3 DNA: TGTGCCAGTGCAGCGTTGGGGGGCCCTAACACAGATACGCAGTATTTT

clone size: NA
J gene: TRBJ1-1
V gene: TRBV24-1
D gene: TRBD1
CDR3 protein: CATEGQGALKTEAFF
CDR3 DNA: TGTGCCACCGAGGGACAGGGGGCCTTGAAAACTGAAGCTTTCTTT

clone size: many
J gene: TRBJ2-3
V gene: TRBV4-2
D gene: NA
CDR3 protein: CASSQGSGGGTDTQYF
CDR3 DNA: TGTGCCAGCAGCCAAGGGTCGGGCGGGGGCACAGATACGCAGTATTTT

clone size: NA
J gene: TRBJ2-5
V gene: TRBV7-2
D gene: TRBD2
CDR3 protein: CASSAQRGYQETQYF
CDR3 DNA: TGTGCCAGCAGCGCCCAGCGGGGGTACCAAGAGACCCAGTACTTC

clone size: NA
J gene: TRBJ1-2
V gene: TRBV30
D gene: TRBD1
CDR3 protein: CAGDRGHYGYTF
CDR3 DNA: TGTGCCGGGGACAGGGGGCACTATGGCTACACCTTC

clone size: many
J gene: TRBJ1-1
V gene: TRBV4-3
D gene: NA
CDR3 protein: CASSQMGGTTEAFF
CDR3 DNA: TGCGCCAGCAGCCAAATGGGAGGGACCACTGAAGCTTTCTTT

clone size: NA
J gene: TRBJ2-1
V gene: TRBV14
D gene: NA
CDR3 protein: CASSQGGYNNEQFF
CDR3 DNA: TGTGCCAGCAGTCAGGGGGGGTACAACAATGAGCAGTTCTTC

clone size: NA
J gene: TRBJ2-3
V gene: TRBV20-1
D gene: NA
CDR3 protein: CSARDRRYTDTQYF
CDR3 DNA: TGCAGTGCTAGAGACAGGAGATACACAGATACGCAGTATTTT

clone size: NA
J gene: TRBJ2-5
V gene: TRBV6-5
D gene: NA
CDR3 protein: CASRRQQTQYF
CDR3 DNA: TGTGCCAGCAGGCGTCAGCAGACCCAGTACTTC

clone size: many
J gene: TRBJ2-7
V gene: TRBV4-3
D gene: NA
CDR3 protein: CASSQAGNEQYF
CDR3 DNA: TGCGCCAGCAGCCAAGCGGGGAACGAGCAGTACTTC

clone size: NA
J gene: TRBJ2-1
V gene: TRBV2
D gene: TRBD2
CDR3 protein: CASSVAGGPLEQFF
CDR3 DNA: TGTGCCAGCAGTGTAGCGGGGGGGCCCCTTGAGCAGTTCTTC

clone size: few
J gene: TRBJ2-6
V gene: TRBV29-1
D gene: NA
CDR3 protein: CSVTDHSGANVLTF
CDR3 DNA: TGCAGCGTCACTGACCACTCTGGGGCCAACGTCCTGACTTTC

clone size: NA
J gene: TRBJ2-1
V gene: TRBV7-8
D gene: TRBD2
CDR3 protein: CASSAPGGPYNEQFF
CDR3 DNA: TGTGCCAGCAGCGCGCCGGGGGGGCCCTACAATGAGCAGTTCTTC

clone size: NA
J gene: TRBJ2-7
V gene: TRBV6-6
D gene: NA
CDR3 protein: CASSPSISYEQYF
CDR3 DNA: TGTGCCAGCAGCCCCAGCATTTCCTACGAGCAGTACTTC

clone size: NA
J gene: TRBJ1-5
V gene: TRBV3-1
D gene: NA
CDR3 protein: CAGSQGGQPQHF
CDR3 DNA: TGTGCCGGCAGCCAAGGAGGACAGCCCCAGCATTTT

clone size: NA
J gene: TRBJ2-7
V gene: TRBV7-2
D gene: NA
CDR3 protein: CASRSDWGSDEQYF
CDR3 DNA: TGTGCCAGCAGGTCGGACTGGGGTTCAGACGAGCAGTACTTC

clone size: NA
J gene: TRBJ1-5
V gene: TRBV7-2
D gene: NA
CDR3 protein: CASSVQVSNQPQHF
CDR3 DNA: TGTGCCAGCAGCGTGCAGGTTAGCAATCAGCCCCAGCATTTT

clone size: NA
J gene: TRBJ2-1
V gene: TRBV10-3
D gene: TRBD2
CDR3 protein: CAISVLTSGGSYNEQFF
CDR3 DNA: TGTGCCATCAGTGTCCTGACTAGCGGGGGATCCTACAATGAGCAGTTCTTC

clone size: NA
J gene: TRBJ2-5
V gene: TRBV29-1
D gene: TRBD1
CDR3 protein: CSVVLGTGGETQYF
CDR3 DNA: TGCAGCGTTGTCCTAGGGACAGGGGGGGAGACCCAGTACTTC

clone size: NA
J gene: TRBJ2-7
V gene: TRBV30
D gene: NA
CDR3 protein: CAWSTYNEQYF
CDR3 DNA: TGTGCCTGGAGTACGTACAATGAGCAGTACTTC

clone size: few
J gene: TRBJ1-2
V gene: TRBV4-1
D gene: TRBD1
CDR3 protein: CASSQGGTGERRGYTF
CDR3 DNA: TGCGCCAGCAGCCAAGGGGGAACAGGGGAACGCAGGGGCTACACCTTC

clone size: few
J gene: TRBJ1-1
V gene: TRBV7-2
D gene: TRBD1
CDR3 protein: CASSRQTGNEAFF
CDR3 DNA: TGTGCCAGCAGCCGCCAGACAGGGAATGAAGCTTTCTTT

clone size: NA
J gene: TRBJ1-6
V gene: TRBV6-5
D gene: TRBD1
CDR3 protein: CASSYSLQGANSPLHF
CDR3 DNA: TGTGCCAGCAGTTACTCCCTACAGGGGGCTAATTCACCCCTCCACTTT

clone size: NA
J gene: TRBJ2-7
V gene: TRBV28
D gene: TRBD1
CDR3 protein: CASRRQGLSYEQYF
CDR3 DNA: TGTGCCAGCAGACGACAGGGGCTCTCCTACGAGCAGTACTTC

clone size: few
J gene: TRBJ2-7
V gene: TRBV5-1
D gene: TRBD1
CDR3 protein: CASQPETGNYEQYF
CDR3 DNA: TGCGCCAGCCAACCAGAGACAGGGAACTACGAGCAGTACTTC

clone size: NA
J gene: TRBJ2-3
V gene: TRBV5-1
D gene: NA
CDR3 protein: CASSLRASTSTDTQYF
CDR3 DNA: TGCGCCAGCAGCTTGAGGGCTAGCACTAGCACAGATACGCAGTATTTT

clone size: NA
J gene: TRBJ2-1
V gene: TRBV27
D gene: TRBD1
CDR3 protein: CASNSLGQGIHEQFF
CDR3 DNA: TGTGCCAGCAATTCTTTAGGACAGGGGATCCATGAGCAGTTCTTC

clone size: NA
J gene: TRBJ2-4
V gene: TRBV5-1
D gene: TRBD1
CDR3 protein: CASSLTPQGASFYIQYF
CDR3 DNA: TGCGCCAGCAGCTTGACCCCCCAGGGGGCAAGTTTTTACATTCAGTACTTC

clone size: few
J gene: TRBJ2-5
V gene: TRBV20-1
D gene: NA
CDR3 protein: CSARDTGAAREQYF
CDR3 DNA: TGCAGTGCTAGAGACACGGGGGCCGCTCGAGAGCAGTACTTC

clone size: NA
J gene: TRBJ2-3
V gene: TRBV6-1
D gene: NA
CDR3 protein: CASSEGDGGAGTQYF
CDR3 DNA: TGTGCCAGCAGTGAAGGGGACGGGGGAGCAGGTACGCAGTATTTT

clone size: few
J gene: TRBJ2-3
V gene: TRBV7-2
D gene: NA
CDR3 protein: CASSVGGSADTQYF
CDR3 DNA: TGTGCCAGCAGCGTAGGAGGGTCGGCAGATACGCAGTATTTT

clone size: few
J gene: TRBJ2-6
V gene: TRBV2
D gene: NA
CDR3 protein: CASSDLSSGANVLTF
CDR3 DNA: TGTGCCAGCAGTGACCTTAGCTCTGGGGCCAACGTCCTGACTTTC

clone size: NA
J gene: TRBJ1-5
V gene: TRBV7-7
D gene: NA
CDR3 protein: CASSSDTFGNQPQHF
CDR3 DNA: TGTGCTAGCAGCTCCGACACTTTTGGCAATCAGCCCCAGCATTTT

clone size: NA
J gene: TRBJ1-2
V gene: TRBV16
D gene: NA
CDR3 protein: CASTGGLHYGYTF
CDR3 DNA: TGTGCCAGCACCGGGGGCCTCCACTATGGCTACACCTTC

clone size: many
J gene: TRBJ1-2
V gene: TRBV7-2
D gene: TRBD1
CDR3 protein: CASRLGQGSGYTF
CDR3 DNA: TGTGCCAGCAGACTTGGACAGGGGAGCGGCTACACCTTC

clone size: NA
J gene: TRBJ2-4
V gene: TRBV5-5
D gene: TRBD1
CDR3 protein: CASSAPGQKNIQYF
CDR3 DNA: TGTGCCAGCAGCGCACCGGGACAGAAAAACATTCAGTACTTC

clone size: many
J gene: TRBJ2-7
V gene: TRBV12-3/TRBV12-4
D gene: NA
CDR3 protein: CASSLAREQYF
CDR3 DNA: TGTGCCAGCAGCTTAGCGCGCGAGCAGTACTTC

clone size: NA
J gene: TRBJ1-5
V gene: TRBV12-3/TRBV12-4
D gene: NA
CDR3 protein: CASSYGRSNQPQHF
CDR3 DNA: TGTGCCAGCAGTTATGGACGGAGCAATCAGCCCCAGCATTTT

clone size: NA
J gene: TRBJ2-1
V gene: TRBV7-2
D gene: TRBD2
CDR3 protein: CASSLVSSGGYPSYNEQFF
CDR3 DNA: TGTGCCAGCAGCTTAGTGTCTAGCGGGGGTTACCCTTCTTACAATGAGCAGTTCTTC